This T cell receptor beta chain was documented in a study of blood T cell repertoires in COVID-19. Germline lookup yields CDR1 LGHNA and CDR2 YSLEER. Trimming left V 1 base short and J 2 bases short, with 11 bases between. CDR3 size: 15 residues. The method was immunoSEQ multiplex PCR; TCRdb's version includes in-frame clones alone and lacks a portion of them. The sample has over 350,000 clones; 70% to 90% are singletons. The sample comprised PBMCs or T cells enriched from blood (not recorded which). The source is a woman younger than 35 who had recovered from COVID-19. The rearrangement joins TRBV4-3 to TRBJ1-1; D might be TRBD1 (6 bases). The CDR3 is CASSQGQGINTEAFF. The CDR3 DNA reads as TGCGCCAGCAGCCAAGGTCAGGGGATAAACACTGAAGCTTTCTTT.